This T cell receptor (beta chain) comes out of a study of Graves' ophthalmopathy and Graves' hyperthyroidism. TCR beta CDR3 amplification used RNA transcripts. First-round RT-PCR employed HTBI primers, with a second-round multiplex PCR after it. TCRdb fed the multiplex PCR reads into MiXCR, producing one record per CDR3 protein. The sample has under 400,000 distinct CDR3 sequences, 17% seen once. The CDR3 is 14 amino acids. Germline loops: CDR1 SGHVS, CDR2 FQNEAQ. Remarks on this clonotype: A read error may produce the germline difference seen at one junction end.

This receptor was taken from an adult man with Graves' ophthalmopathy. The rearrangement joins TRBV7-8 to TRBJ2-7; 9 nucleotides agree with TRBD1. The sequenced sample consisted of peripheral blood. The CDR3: CASSRPDRGYEQSF. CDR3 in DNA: TGTGCCAGCAGCCGTCCGGACAGGGGATACGAGCAGTCCTTC.